A selection of T cell receptor beta chains follows, all from one sample in a study of identical twins. TCRdb reprocessed the 5' RACE reads with MiXCR, giving one entry per CDR3 protein. This sample carries about 530,000 distinct CDR3 sequences, approximately 16% of them seen once, and the ten largest clones take roughly 0.44%. These data are also associated with another study on yellow fever vaccine responses in identical twins.

The sequencing input was CD4+ T cells sorted from blood. The receptors originated from a woman younger than 30 in good health. CDR3s include the opening cysteine and the closing phenylalanine or tryptophan. D genes are given only for firm matches. Clone size, where shown, is once, few, many, or a class for clones that have expanded.

d_gene,abundance,j_gene,v_gene,CDR3aa,CDR3nt
-,few,TRBJ2-5,TRBV5-1,CASSVTASQETQYF,TGCGCCAGCAGCGTGACAGCGTCCCAAGAGACCCAGTACTTC
-,-,TRBJ2-1,TRBV12-3/TRBV12-4,CARGPGLLGYNEQFF,TGTGCCAGGGGCCCCGGACTCCTCGGCTACAATGAGCAGTTCTTC
TRBD1,-,TRBJ2-3,TRBV4-2,CASSQTQGVATQYF,TGTGCCAGCAGCCAAACACAGGGGGTTGCAACGCAGTATTTT
TRBD1,-,TRBJ2-1,TRBV5-1,CASSPRAGTGVDEQFF,TGCGCCAGCAGCCCTAGAGCCGGGACAGGGGTTGATGAGCAGTTCTTC
-,few,TRBJ2-1,TRBV6-1,CASSGSFTGNEQFF,TGTGCCAGCAGTGGATCCTTTACGGGCAATGAGCAGTTCTTC
TRBD2,few,TRBJ2-1,TRBV11-3,CASRPPAGVAEQFF,TGTGCCAGCAGACCTCCGGCGGGAGTGGCTGAGCAGTTCTTC
TRBD1,-,TRBJ2-4,TRBV6-1,CASRLTGGLTTKNIQYF,TGTGCCAGCAGATTGACAGGGGGCCTAACTACCAAAAACATTCAGTACTTC
TRBD2,few,TRBJ2-1,TRBV28,CASSFPRAGGSYNEQFF,TGTGCCAGCAGTTTTCCTCGAGCGGGAGGGTCCTACAATGAGCAGTTCTTC
-,many,TRBJ1-6,TRBV20-1,CSAPTGTNNSPLHF,TGCAGTGCTCCGACCGGGACCAATAATTCACCCCTCCACTTT
-,few,TRBJ2-2,TRBV6-1,CASRVSTTGELFF,TGTGCCAGCAGGGTCTCGACCACCGGGGAGCTGTTTTTT
TRBD2,few,TRBJ2-3,TRBV3-1,CASAGGDTLADTQYF,TGTGCCAGCGCGGGGGGTGACACCTTAGCGGATACGCAGTATTTT
-,-,TRBJ2-7,TRBV20-1,CSARAGKYEQYF,TGCAGTGCTAGAGCAGGGAAATACGAGCAGTACTTC
-,-,TRBJ2-3,TRBV24-1,CATSDPGWAGRTDTQYF,TGTGCCACCAGTGACCCTGGATGGGCCGGCCGCACAGATACGCAGTATTTT
TRBD2,-,TRBJ2-1,TRBV10-1,CASSDSGRGFGNEQFF,TGCGCCAGCAGTGATAGCGGGAGAGGTTTCGGCAATGAGCAGTTCTTC
TRBD1,few,TRBJ2-2,TRBV5-6,CASSLPGQGRTGELFF,TGTGCCAGCAGCTTACCGGGACAGGGCAGGACCGGGGAGCTGTTTTTT
TRBD2,-,TRBJ2-5,TRBV5-1,CASSPPGLAGGPKTQYF,TGCGCCAGCAGCCCACCGGGACTAGCGGGGGGGCCGAAGACCCAGTACTTC
TRBD2,-,TRBJ2-3,TRBV29-1,CSVRLAGGSDTQYF,TGCAGCGTTCGACTAGCGGGAGGTTCAGATACGCAGTATTTT
TRBD2,-,TRBJ2-5,TRBV2,CASSAPQRGRQETQYF,TGTGCCAGCAGTGCCCCACAGCGGGGGAGACAAGAGACCCAGTACTTC
TRBD2,-,TRBJ2-3,TRBV20-1,CSARGPGLAGTDTQYF,TGCAGTGCTAGAGGCCCCGGACTAGCGGGTACAGATACGCAGTATTTT
TRBD2,-,TRBJ2-1,TRBV7-8,CASSSRASGLAANEQFF,TGTGCCAGCAGCTCTAGGGCATCGGGACTAGCGGCCAATGAGCAGTTCTTC
-,-,TRBJ1-2,TRBV4-1,CASSRGGPAPYGYTF,TGCGCCAGCAGCCGAGGGGGTCCGGCCCCTTATGGCTACACCTTC
-,few,TRBJ1-1,TRBV5-1,CASSLMVSNTEAFF,TGCGCCAGCAGTCTCATGGTTTCGAACACTGAAGCTTTCTTT
-,few,TRBJ1-5,TRBV28,CASSFYGNQPQHF,TGTGCCAGCAGTTTCTATGGCAATCAGCCCCAGCATTTT
TRBD2,few,TRBJ2-5,TRBV9,CASSVGGLGNQETQYF,TGTGCCAGCAGCGTAGGGGGACTAGGAAACCAAGAGACCCAGTACTTC
-,few,TRBJ1-2,TRBV20-1,CSARDGPSFGYTF,TGCAGTGCTAGAGATGGACCCTCCTTTGGCTACACCTTC
-,-,TRBJ2-7,TRBV6-5,CASSYGRGVLDEQYF,TGTGCCAGCAGTTACGGGAGGGGGGTTTTGGACGAGCAGTACTTC
-,many,TRBJ2-4,TRBV7-8,CASSLAVGSPAKNIQYF,TGTGCCAGCAGCTTAGCGGTGGGGTCGCCGGCCAAAAACATTCAGTACTTC
TRBD1,many,TRBJ1-1,TRBV20-1,CSADGQDGEAFF,TGCAGTGCTGATGGACAGGACGGTGAAGCTTTCTTT
-,many,TRBJ2-3,TRBV29-1,CSVESSGSDTQYF,TGCAGCGTTGAGTCCTCTGGGTCAGATACGCAGTATTTT
-,-,TRBJ2-7,TRBV14,CASSHEQYF,TGTGCCAGCAGCCACGAGCAGTACTTC
TRBD2,few,TRBJ2-1,TRBV6-4,CASSDRLGGSYNEQFF,TGTGCCAGCAGTGACCGGCTGGGAGGGTCCTACAATGAGCAGTTCTTC
TRBD2,many,TRBJ2-3,TRBV15,CATAWLAGAGDTQYF,TGTGCCACGGCCTGGCTAGCGGGAGCTGGAGATACGCAGTATTTT
-,many,TRBJ2-5,TRBV2,CASSLGFKETQYF,TGTGCCAGCAGCCTTGGTTTTAAAGAGACCCAGTACTTC
TRBD1,-,TRBJ1-5,TRBV6-5,CASSYWQGAGRSNQPQHF,TGTGCCAGCAGTTACTGGCAGGGGGCGGGGAGGAGCAATCAGCCCCAGCATTTT
TRBD2,-,TRBJ2-3,TRBV5-1,CASSGGGFTDTQYF,TGCGCCAGCTCGGGGGGAGGGTTCACAGATACGCAGTATTTT